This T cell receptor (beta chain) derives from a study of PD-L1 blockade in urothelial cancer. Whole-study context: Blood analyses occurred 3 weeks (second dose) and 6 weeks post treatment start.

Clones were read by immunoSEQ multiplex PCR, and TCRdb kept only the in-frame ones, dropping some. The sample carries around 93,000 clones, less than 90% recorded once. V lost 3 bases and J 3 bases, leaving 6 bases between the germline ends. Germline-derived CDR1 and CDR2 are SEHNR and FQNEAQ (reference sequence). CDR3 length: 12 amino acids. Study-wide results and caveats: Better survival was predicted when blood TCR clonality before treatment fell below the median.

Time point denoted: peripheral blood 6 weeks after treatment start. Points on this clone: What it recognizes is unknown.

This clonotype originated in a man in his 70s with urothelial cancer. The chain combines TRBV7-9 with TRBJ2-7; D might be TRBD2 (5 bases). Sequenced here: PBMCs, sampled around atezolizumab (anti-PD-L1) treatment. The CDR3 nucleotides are TGTGCCAGCAGCTTTCGGGGCTACGAGCAGTACTTC. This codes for CASSFRGYEQYF.